Below, 20 T cell receptor beta chains from the same sample are listed, as sequenced in a study of beta chain features in type 1 diabetes. General study results and limits: In all four CD4+ subsets, TCRB CDR3 length was significantly, moderately reduced in type 1 diabetes.

The entirety of the isolated RNA underwent reverse transcription, so expressed TCRB transcripts were sequenced. Sequencing used immunoSEQ multiplex PCR; TCRdb keeps in-frame clones, though not all of them. Among more than 300,000 clones, around 9.3% were seen once, and the ten largest hold 0.95% to 1.1%. Their recognized antigens are unknown. Sequencing was performed on central memory CD4+ T cells from blood. All receptors derive from a man under 40 with type 1 diabetes.

This chain links TRBV4-3 with TRBJ1-2; 11 bases line up with TRBD1. The CDR3 totals 16 residues. Trimming at V came to 1 base and at J to 0 bases, leaving 1 base not matched to a gene. Germline loops: CDR1 LGHNA, CDR2 YSLEER. The DNA of the CDR3 is TGCGCCAGCAGCCAAGCGGGACAGGGGGCTAACTATGGCTACACCTTC. This codes for CASSQAGQGANYGYTF.

There are many counts of this clone. This sequence joins TRBV5-6 and TRBJ2-1, with 8 bases that match TRBD1. CDR1 and CDR2 from the germline V gene are SGHDT and YYEEEE. The CDR3 sequence is 12 residues long. V gave up 4 bases and J gave up 9 bases; unmatched junction bases: 3. CDR3 nucleotide sequence: TGTGCCAGCAGCCCAGGGGGCACTGAGCAGTTCTTC. This encodes CASSPGGTEQFF.

Points on this clone: Different DNA sequences within this sample yield the same CDR3. The chain carries TRBV11-2 and TRBJ2-7; D not certain. V lost 0 bases, J lost 0 bases, and 6 bases lay in between. Germline V CDR1 and CDR2: SGHAT, FQNNGV. The CDR3 is made up of 14 amino acids. The DNA for the CDR3 is TGTGCCAGCAGCTTAGACCCCTCCTCCTACGAGCAGTACTTC. Protein sequence: CASSLDPSSYEQYF.

This clone was recorded a few times. The chain uses TRBV7-2 and TRBJ2-5, with D unresolved. V was clipped by 5 bases and J by 1 base, with 8 bases between them. The CDR3 has 13 amino acids. CDR1 and CDR2 from the germline V gene are SGHTA and FQGNSA. CDR3 amino acids: CASSPPGQETQYF. CDR3 in DNA: TGTGCCAGCAGCCCGCCGGGCCAAGAGACCCAGTACTTC.

Only a few counts were recorded for this clone. This chain links TRBV10-3 with TRBJ2-3, with a weak D call TRBD2 (6 bases). The germline V and J ends were trimmed by 4 bases and 0 bases, with 14 bases remaining between them. The CDR3 is 16 residues long. Germline V gene data show CDR1 as ENHRY and CDR2 as SYGVKD. DNA of the CDR3: TGTGCCATCAGTGTAACGGCGGGGCTTAGCACAGATACGCAGTATTTT. Translated: CAISVTAGLSTDTQYF.

The chain recombines TRBV7-2 with TRBJ1-5; D not certain. Looked up from germline, CDR1 is SGHTA and CDR2 is FQGNSA. Trimming shortened V by 1 base and J by 7 bases, and 8 bases separated the two germline ends. CDR3 length: 13 residues. In nucleotides, the CDR3 is TGTGCCAGCAGCTTAGAGACGGGCCAGCCCCAGCATTTT. Its protein product is CASSLETGQPQHF.

This clone was counted a few times. This chain uses TRBV5-1 with TRBJ2-7; tentative D call: TRBD1 (6 bases). The CDR3 sequence is 14 residues long. The germline CDR1 and CDR2 sequences are SGHRS and YFSETQ. The germline V and J ends were trimmed by 0 bases and 0 bases, with 7 bases remaining between them. Written as DNA, the CDR3 is TGCGCCAGCAGCTTGGAGGACAGCTCCTACGAGCAGTACTTC. It encodes CASSLEDSSYEQYF.

This clone turned up a few times. J is TRBJ2-5 and V is TRBV28; D remains ambiguous. V was pared by 2 bases and J by 0 bases, with 4 bases between. Looked up from germline, CDR1 is MDHEN and CDR2 is SYDVKM. This CDR3 is built from 13 residues. CDR3 coding DNA: TGTGCCAGCAGTTTAGCACACCAAGAGACCCAGTACTTC. Translating it yields CASSLAHQETQYF.

The chain couples TRBV4-1 to TRBJ2-7, with 12 bases lining up with TRBD2. The CDR3 covers 16 residues. The germline gives CDR1 MGHRA, CDR2 YSYEKL. Trimming at V came to 0 bases and at J to 3 bases, leaving 3 bases not matched to a gene. CDR3 region: CASSQDRTSGDYEQYF. CDR3 in DNA: TGCGCCAGCAGCCAAGATAGGACTAGCGGGGACTACGAGCAGTACTTC.

The sample holds a few counts of this clone. The chain has TRBV6-5 and TRBJ1-1; 8 bases are a match to TRBD1. The CDR3 is 13 residues long. CDR1 is MNHEY, CDR2 SVGAGI, per germline. J was trimmed by 14 bases and V by 6 bases; bases with no gene match: 14. The CDR3 protein is CASSSDRAPRSFF. CDR3 bases: TGTGCCAGCAGCTCGGACAGGGCTCCCCGAAGCTTCTTT.

The sample holds a few counts of this clone. The chain links TRBV6-6 to TRBJ2-5, with a weak D call TRBD1 (6 bases). Germline V gene data show CDR1 as MNHNY and CDR2 as SVGAGI (reference sequence). Between the trimmed V and J ends, which lost 4 bases and 1 base, there was a span of 10 bases. The CDR3 has 14 amino acids. CDR3 sequence (DNA): TGTGCCAGCAGTTCACAGGGAAGCCAAGAGACCCAGTACTTC. Translating gives CASSSQGSQETQYF.

Regarding this clone: This sample also contains other DNA sequences that code for the same CDR3. This chain joins TRBV7-9 and TRBJ1-5; D is ambiguous. The germline gives CDR1 SEHNR, CDR2 FQNEAQ (reference sequence). The CDR3 is 13 residues long. V was cut by 1 base and J by 7 bases, with 8 bases left in between. The CDR3 DNA is TGTGCCAGCAGCTTAGGCGGGCTCCAGCCCCAGCATTTT. The encoded protein is CASSLGGLQPQHF. Supplemented by reference TRBV7-9 and TRBJ1-5, the full variable domain reads DTGVSQNPRHKITKRGQNVTFRCDPISEHNRLYWYRQTLGQGPEFLTYFQNEAQLEKSRLLSDRFSAERPKGSFSTLEIQRTEQGDSAMYLCASSLGGLQPQHFGDGTRLSIL.

The V call is TRBV7-9, the J call TRBJ1-1, with a possible D match to TRBD1 (5 bases). The germline V gene has CDR1 SEHNR and CDR2 FQNEAQ (reference sequence). The CDR3 has 14 residues. The germline V and J ends were trimmed by 1 base and 5 bases, with 11 bases remaining between them. The CDR3 is CASSLEGWRTEAFF. In DNA form, the CDR3 reads TGTGCCAGCAGCTTAGAGGGGTGGCGGACTGAAGCTTTCTTT. The whole variable domain, filled in from reference TRBV7-9 and TRBJ1-1, reads DTGVSQNPRHKITKRGQNVTFRCDPISEHNRLYWYRQTLGQGPEFLTYFQNEAQLEKSRLLSDRFSAERPKGSFSTLEIQRTEQGDSAMYLCASSLEGWRTEAFFGQGTRLTVV.

This clone was counted between two and nine times. Here the CDR3 reads CASSLSSGFGNTIYF. The CDR3 nucleotides read TGTGCCAGCAGCCTGTCCTCGGGTTTTGGAAACACCATATATTTT. The chain recombines TRBV7-2 with TRBJ1-3; D not resolved. V lost 5 bases to trimming and J lost 3 bases, with 14 bases between them. The CDR3 runs to 15 residues. Germline lookup yields CDR1 SGHTA and CDR2 FQGNSA.

This clone turned up a few times. The V gene is TRBV11-2, the J gene TRBJ2-6; D remains unclear. CDR1 is SGHAT, CDR2 FQNNGV, per germline. The CDR3 runs to 17 residues. V was cut by 1 base and J by 0 bases, with 10 bases left in between. CDR3 in amino acids: CASSLVSGTSGANVLTF. The CDR3 nucleotides are TGTGCCAGCAGCTTAGTCTCGGGCACCTCTGGGGCCAACGTCCTGACTTTC.

This clone has only a few counts. The rearrangement uses TRBV5-4 and TRBJ2-3; D possibly matches TRBD1 or TRBD2 (5 bases each). Germline CDR1 SGHNT, CDR2 YYREEE (reference sequence). Between the trimmed V and J ends, which lost 2 bases and 4 bases, there was a span of 8 bases. The CDR3 is made up of 13 amino acids. In nucleotides, the CDR3 is TGTGCCAGCAGCTTCGGGGCATCAGATACGCAGTATTTT. The encoded protein is CASSFGASDTQYF. The full variable domain, in which reference TRBV5-4 and TRBJ2-3 provide the parts outside the CDR3, is ETGVTQSPTHLIKTRGQQVTLRCSSQSGHNTVSWYQQALGQGPQFIFQYYREEENGRGNFPPRFSGLQFPNYSSELNVNALELDDSALYLCASSFGASDTQYFGPGTRLTVL.

The J gene is TRBJ1-1, the V gene TRBV7-6; D unclear. Germline V CDR1 and CDR2: SGHVS, FNYEAQ. V lost 1 base and J lost 8, with 5 bases in between. The length of the CDR3 is 11 residues. The CDR3 DNA is TGTGCCAGCAGCTTAGACGGAGAAGCTTTCTTT. As protein: CASSLDGEAFF.

This clone was counted only a few times. The V and J genes are TRBV28 and TRBJ2-3; 12 bases align to TRBD2. Germline CDR1 is MDHEN and CDR2 is SYDVKM. The V and J ends lost 1 base and 4 bases, in that order; junction bases with no gene match: 3. The CDR3 consists of 16 residues. CDR3 amino acids: CASSLFRTSGADTQYF. CDR3 in DNA: TGTGCCAGCAGTTTATTCCGGACTAGCGGGGCAGATACGCAGTATTTT.

Only a few counts were recorded for this clone. The gene calls are TRBV30 and TRBJ2-5; 7 positions agree with TRBD2. There are 13 residues in the CDR3. Looked up from germline, CDR1 is GTSNPN and CDR2 is SVGIG (reference sequence). The junction had 3 bases not matched to a gene; V was cut back by 2 bases and J by 3 bases. Here the CDR3 reads CAWSYGGEETQYF. CDR3 in DNA: TGTGCCTGGAGTTATGGGGGGGAAGAGACCCAGTACTTC.

The chain carries TRBV6-5 and TRBJ2-7; TRBD1 matches 8 bases. Germline V gene sequence: CDR1 MNHEY, CDR2 SVGAGI. The junction had 4 bases not matched to a gene; V was cut back by 4 bases and J by 2 bases. There are 14 residues in the CDR3. CDR3: CASSWSDRAYEQYF. CDR3 nucleotide sequence: TGTGCCAGCAGTTGGTCGGACAGGGCCTACGAGCAGTACTTC.